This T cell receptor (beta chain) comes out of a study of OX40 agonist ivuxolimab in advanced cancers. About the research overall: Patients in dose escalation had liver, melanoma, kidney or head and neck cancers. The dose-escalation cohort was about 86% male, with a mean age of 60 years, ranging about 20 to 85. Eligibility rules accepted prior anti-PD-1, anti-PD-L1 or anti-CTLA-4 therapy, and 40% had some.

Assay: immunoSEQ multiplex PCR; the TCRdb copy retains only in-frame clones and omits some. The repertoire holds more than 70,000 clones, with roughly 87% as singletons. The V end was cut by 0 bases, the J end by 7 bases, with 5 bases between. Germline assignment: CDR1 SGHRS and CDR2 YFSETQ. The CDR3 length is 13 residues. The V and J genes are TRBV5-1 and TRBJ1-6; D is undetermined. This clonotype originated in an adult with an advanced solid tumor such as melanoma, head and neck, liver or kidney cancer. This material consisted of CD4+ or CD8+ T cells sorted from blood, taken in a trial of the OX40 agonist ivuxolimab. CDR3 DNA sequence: TGCGCCAGCAGCTTGGCTGAGAATTCACCCCTCCACTTT. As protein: CASSLAENSPLHF. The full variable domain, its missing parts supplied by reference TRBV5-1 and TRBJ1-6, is KAGVTQTPRYLIKTRGQQVTLSCSPISGHRSVSWYQQTPGQGLQFLFEYFSETQRNKGNFPGRFSGRQFSNSRSEMNVSTLELGDSALYLCASSLAENSPLHFGNGTRLTVT.